This TCR beta chain was documented in a study of molecular identifiers for immune sequencing clone quantification. The study's findings and limits: Underestimation of highly expanded clone sizes could arise where identical TCR molecules share a barcode. Spiked Jurkat TCR RNA equal to one cell could reportedly be picked out among 850,000 to 1,000,000 naive cells.

A CD8+CD4-CCR7+CD45RA+ gate was used to sort naive CD8 T cells. Germline V gene sequence: CDR1 MNHEY, CDR2 SVGAGI. The CDR3 loop spans 16 amino acids. V lost 2 bases and J 2 bases, leaving 12 bases between the germline ends. In this sample, this clonotype turned up a few times. The antigen remains unidentified. MiXCR, run by TCRdb on the PCR reads, gives a single entry per CDR3 protein. Among 79,000 or so distinct CDR3 sequences listed, about 23% were seen once. The sample was naive CD8+ T cells from blood, with Jurkat cell RNA spiked in. The subset was: FACS-sorted CD8+CD4-CCR7+CD45RA+ naive T cells. The sequence derives from a human donor in good health. Some libraries in this study had Jurkat cell RNA spiked in. The chain recombines TRBV6-5 with TRBJ2-2; D unresolved. The CDR3 sequence is CASSYRRHVNTGELFF. The DNA of the CDR3 is TGTGCCAGCAGTTACCGGAGACACGTTAACACCGGGGAGCTGTTTTTT.